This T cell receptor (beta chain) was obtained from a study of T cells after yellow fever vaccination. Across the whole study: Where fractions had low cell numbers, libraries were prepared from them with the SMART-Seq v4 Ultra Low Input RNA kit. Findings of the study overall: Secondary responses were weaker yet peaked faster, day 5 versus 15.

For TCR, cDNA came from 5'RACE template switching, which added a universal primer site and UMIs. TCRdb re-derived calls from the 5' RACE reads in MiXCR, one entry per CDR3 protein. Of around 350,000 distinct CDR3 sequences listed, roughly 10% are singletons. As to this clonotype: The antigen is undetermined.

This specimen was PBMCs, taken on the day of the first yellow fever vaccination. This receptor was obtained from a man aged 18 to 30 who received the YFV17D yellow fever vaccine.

The CDR3 protein is CASSLALDQAYEQYV. Written as DNA, the CDR3 is TGTGCCAGCAGCTTAGCCCTAGACCAGGCTTACGAGCAGTACGTC. The chain joins TRBV7-2 to TRBJ2-7; D not certain. V dropped 0 bases and J dropped 4 bases, with 13 bases sitting between them. Looked up from germline, CDR1 is SGHTA and CDR2 is FQGNSA. CDR3 length equals 15 residues.